Here is one T cell receptor (beta chain) with its context. Its specificity is unknown. The sample belongs to a study of siplizumab effects on memory and regulatory T cells. Findings and caveats of the study: Confirmation was lacking for the suppressive function of proliferating Tregs derived from siplizumab cultures.

Germline loops: CDR1 SNHLY, CDR2 FYNNEI. V was clipped by 5 bases and J by 4 bases; unmatched bases: 0. This CDR3 is built from 12 residues. Sequenced by immunoSEQ multiplex PCR; TCRdb stores in-frame clones only, minus some. The sample includes over 95,000 clones, roughly 95% of them seen just once. Specimen: non-Treg CD4+ T cells sorted from blood. The chain employs TRBV2 and TRBJ2-3; 7 bases match TRBD2. The sequence was obtained from a human donor in good health. CDR3 bases: TGTGCCAGCAGTCGGGGGGCAGATACGCAGTATTTT. It specifies CASSRGADTQYF.